Presented here are 18 T cell receptor beta chains from one specimen sequenced in a study of shared clonotypes between healthy human individuals. The assay was immunoSEQ multiplex PCR, and TCRdb's table has in-frame clones only and misses some. The sample shows some 2 million clones, roughly 94% of them seen only once. The sequenced material came from naive CD4+ T cells sorted from blood. Subset here: CD45RA+ positively selected. The receptor source for this set is a man aged 18 to 30 in good health.

V usage is TRBV6-1 and J usage is TRBJ1-5; 7 nucleotides match TRBD1. Trimming took 5 bases from V and 1 from J; bases not matched to a gene: 2. CDR3 length: 14 residues. From germline, CDR1 is MNHNS and CDR2 SASEGT. The CDR3 sequence: CASSTGQSNQPQHF. The CDR3 nucleotides read TGTGCCAGCAGTACGGGACAGAGCAATCAGCCCCAGCATTTT.

CDR3 bases: TGTGCCAGCAGTGAAAGTACCAACCCTGAAGCTTTCTTT. Its translation: CASSESTNPEAFF. The rearrangement links TRBV2 to TRBJ1-1; no definite D call. Deletions cut 2 bases from V and 6 bases from J, with 10 bases between. This CDR3 spans 13 amino acids. In germline, CDR1 is SNHLY, CDR2 FYNNEI.

The sample holds one count of this clone. The chain combines TRBV6-7 with TRBJ1-3, with unresolved D. TRBV6-7 carries the ORF label, with uncertain function. The V end lost 2 bases, the J end lost 1 base, and 6 bases lay between the germline ends. This CDR3 spans 14 amino acids. CDR3 residues: CASSYIASGNTIYF. The CDR3 coding sequence is TGTGCCAGCAGTTACATAGCTTCTGGAAACACCATATATTTT.

J is TRBJ1-6 and V is TRBV27; D ambiguous. CDR3 length equals 12 residues. Germline V gene data show CDR1 as MNHEY and CDR2 as SMNVEV (reference sequence). V dropped 3 bases and J dropped 13 bases, with 10 bases sitting between them. CDR3 coding DNA: TGTGCCAGCAGTTTGAGGGTGGGCCCCCTCCACTTT. Its translation is CASSLRVGPLHF.

The chain links TRBV5-6 to TRBJ1-5, with 11 bases fitting TRBD1. The CDR3 covers 15 residues. CDR1 SGHDT and CDR2 YYEEEE come from the germline V gene. V shed 0 bases and J 7 bases; nucleotides not matched to a gene: 3. CDR3 region: CASSLEGTGGQPQHF. Written as DNA, the CDR3 is TGTGCCAGCAGCTTGGAAGGGACAGGGGGACAGCCCCAGCATTTT. The variable domain in full, with the rest retrieved from reference TRBV5-6 and TRBJ1-5, is DAGVTQSPTHLIKTRGQQVTLRCSPKSGHDTVSWYQQALGQGPQFIFQYYEEEERQRGNFPDRFSGHQFPNYSSELNVNALLLGDSALYLCASSLEGTGGQPQHFGDGTRLSIL.

The chain couples TRBV5-1 to TRBJ2-5; the D is unclear. The CDR3 spans 14 residues. Trimming took 5 bases from V and 3 from J, leaving 14 bases between them. Germline V gene data show CDR1 as SGHRS and CDR2 as YFSETQ. The CDR3 DNA reads TGCGCCAGCAGGAGTCAACTGGTTGAAGAGACCCAGTACTTC. This encodes CASRSQLVEETQYF. The full variable domain, rest sourced from reference TRBV5-1 and TRBJ2-5, is KAGVTQTPRYLIKTRGQQVTLSCSPISGHRSVSWYQQTPGQGLQFLFEYFSETQRNKGNFPGRFSGRQFSNSRSEMNVSTLELGDSALYLCASRSQLVEETQYFGPGTRLLVL.

CDR3 in amino acids: CASSRDLNSPLHF. The CDR3 DNA follows: TGTGCCAGCTCGAGGGACCTTAATTCACCCCTCCACTTT. The chain joins TRBV18 to TRBJ1-6; D might be TRBD1 (5 bases). The CDR3 extends over 13 amino acids. Trimming stripped 6 bases from V and 6 bases from J, with 9 bases between. Germline CDR1 KGHSH, CDR2 LQKENI. The full variable domain, in which reference TRBV18 and TRBJ1-6 provide the parts outside the CDR3, is NAGVMQNPRHLVRRRGQEARLRCSPMKGHSHVYWYRQLPEEGLKFMVYLQKENIIDESGMPKERFSAEFPKEGPSILRIQQVVRGDSAAYFCASSRDLNSPLHFGNGTRLTVT.

This chain joins TRBV28 and TRBJ1-2, with 7 bases identical to TRBD1. This CDR3 comprises 13 residues. The germline V gene encodes CDR1 MDHEN and CDR2 SYDVKM. V lost 11 bases, J lost 2 bases, and 8 bases stayed unmatched. CDR3 sequence reads: CASFSGQNYGYTF. CDR3 sequence (DNA): TGTGCCTCTTTCTCGGGACAGAACTATGGCTACACCTTC.

The genes are TRBV6-8 and TRBJ2-7; D is ambiguous. The CDR3 is 16 residues long. V was clipped by 6 bases and J by 4 bases, with 22 bases between them. CDR1 is MNHGY and CDR2 is SAAAGT in the germline V gene. The CDR3 DNA is TGTGCCAGCAGGTTGCCTGTTTATAGAACGTTATACGAGCAGTACTTC. Its protein is CASRLPVYRTLYEQYF.

The J gene is TRBJ2-7, the V gene TRBV2; D unclear. CDR1 SNHLY and CDR2 FYNNEI come from the germline V gene. V dropped 4 bases and J dropped 6 bases, with 10 bases sitting between them. The CDR3 has 12 residues. CDR3 DNA sequence: TGTGCCAGCAGTGTATTGATTGGCGAGCAGTACTTC. Amino acid sequence: CASSVLIGEQYF.

J is TRBJ2-2 and V is TRBV13; D is ambiguous. V lost 0 bases and J lost 0, with 8 bases in between. In germline, CDR1 is PRHDT, CDR2 FYEKMQ (reference sequence). CDR3 size: 16 residues. CDR3 sequence (DNA): TGTGCCAGCAGCTTAGGCCTTCAGGCGAACACCGGGGAGCTGTTTTTT. This encodes CASSLGLQANTGELFF.

The J gene is TRBJ1-5, the V gene TRBV6-5; D not resolved. Trimming shortened V by 5 bases and J by 4 bases, and 15 bases separated the two germline ends. Per the germline V gene, CDR1 is MNHEY and CDR2 is SVGAGI. This CDR3 is 15 amino acids long. The CDR3 DNA reads TGTGCCAGCAGTGGCGGACGTCCTGAGAATCAGCCCCAGCATTTT. Its translation: CASSGGRPENQPQHF.

This clone appeared a single time. This chain uses TRBV6-1 with TRBJ2-2; TRBD2 is a possible D gene (6 bases). Per the germline V gene, CDR1 is MNHNS and CDR2 is SASEGT. This CDR3 contains 15 residues. The V gene lost 3 bases and the J gene lost 11 bases, with 19 bases spanning the gap. CDR3 sequence: CASSEMGTPRRELFF. The CDR3 region has the DNA TGTGCCAGCAGTGAGATGGGGACTCCAAGGCGCGAGCTGTTTTTT.

J is TRBJ1-1 and V is TRBV18; 10 bases fit TRBD1. The CDR3 consists of 15 residues. Germline V gene lookup returns CDR1 KGHSH and CDR2 LQKENI. With 3 bases clipped from V and 5 bases from J, the junction kept 6 bases outside the gene matches. In nucleotides, the CDR3 is TGTGCCAGCTCACCTAGACAGGGGGCGACAACTGAAGCTTTCTTT. Amino acids: CASSPRQGATTEAFF. The full variable domain, rest sourced from reference TRBV18 and TRBJ1-1, is NAGVMQNPRHLVRRRGQEARLRCSPMKGHSHVYWYRQLPEEGLKFMVYLQKENIIDESGMPKERFSAEFPKEGPSILRIQQVVRGDSAAYFCASSPRQGATTEAFFGQGTRLTVV.

The chain combines TRBV6-1 with TRBJ1-2, with D possibly TRBD1 on 6 matching bases. Per germline, CDR1 MNHNS and CDR2 SASEGT. The V gene lost 4 bases and the J gene lost 0 bases, with 12 bases spanning the gap. This CDR3 contains 15 residues. The CDR3 DNA reads TGTGCCAGCAGTGCCAACAGGGAAGCTAACTATGGCTACACCTTC. Translated, it gives CASSANREANYGYTF.

The chain carries TRBV18 and TRBJ1-3; D gene uncertain. CDR1 is KGHSH, CDR2 LQKENI, per germline. The ends were cut back, 0 bases at V and 6 bases at J, with 3 bases in the middle. The CDR3 has 12 residues. CDR3 amino acids: CASSPPANTIYF. CDR3 nucleotide sequence: TGTGCCAGCTCACCACCGGCAAACACCATATATTTT.

The chain carries TRBV6-5 and TRBJ2-3; the match to TRBD1 covers 7 bases. Per the germline V gene, CDR1 is MNHEY and CDR2 is SVGAGI. CDR3 length: 15 amino acids. Trimming cost V 6 bases and J 0 bases; bases outside gene matches: 6. DNA of the CDR3: TGTGCCAGCAGATACGGGACAGCTAGCACAGATACGCAGTATTTT. Its protein product is CASRYGTASTDTQYF.

Comments on this clone: Within the sample, other DNA sequences also encode this same CDR3. This chain connects TRBV18 to TRBJ1-1, with TRBD1 as a possible D gene (5 bases). The CDR3 spans 11 residues. Germline CDR1 reads KGHSH; CDR2 reads LQKENI. V lost 5 bases and J lost 4, with 5 bases in between. The CDR3 loop reads CASSGGTEAFF. CDR3 DNA sequence: TGTGCCAGCTCAGGGGGCACTGAAGCTTTCTTT.